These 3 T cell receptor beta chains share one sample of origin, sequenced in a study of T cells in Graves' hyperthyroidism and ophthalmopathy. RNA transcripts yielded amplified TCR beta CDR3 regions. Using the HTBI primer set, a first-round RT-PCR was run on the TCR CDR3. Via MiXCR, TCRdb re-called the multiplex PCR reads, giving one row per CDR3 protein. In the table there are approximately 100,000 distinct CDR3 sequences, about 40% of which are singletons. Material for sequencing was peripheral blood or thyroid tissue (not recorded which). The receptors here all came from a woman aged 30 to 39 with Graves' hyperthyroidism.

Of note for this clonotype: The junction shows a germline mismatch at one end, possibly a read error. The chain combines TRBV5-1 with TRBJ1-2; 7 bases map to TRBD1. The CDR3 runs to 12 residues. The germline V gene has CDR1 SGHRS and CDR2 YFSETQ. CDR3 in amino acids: CASSGTADGYTF. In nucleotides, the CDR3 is TGTGCCAGTTCCGGGACAGCTGATGGCTACACCTTC.

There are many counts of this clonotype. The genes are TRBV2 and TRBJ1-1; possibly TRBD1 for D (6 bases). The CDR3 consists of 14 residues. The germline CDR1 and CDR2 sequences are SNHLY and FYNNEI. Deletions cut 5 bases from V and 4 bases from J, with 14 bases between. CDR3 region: CASSQQGGATEAFF. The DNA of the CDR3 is TGTGCCAGCAGTCAACAGGGAGGGGCCACTGAAGCTTTCTTT.

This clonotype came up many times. The CDR3 coding sequence is TGTGCCAGCAGCCCCGCGCGGGTCTTGACAAACACTGAAGCTTTCTTT. As protein: CASSPARVLTNTEAFF. This sequence joins TRBV5-8 and TRBJ1-1; no definite D call. Germline V gene lookup returns CDR1 SGHTS and CDR2 YDEGEE. The CDR3 totals 16 residues. Trimming stripped 4 bases from V and 2 bases from J, with 18 bases between.